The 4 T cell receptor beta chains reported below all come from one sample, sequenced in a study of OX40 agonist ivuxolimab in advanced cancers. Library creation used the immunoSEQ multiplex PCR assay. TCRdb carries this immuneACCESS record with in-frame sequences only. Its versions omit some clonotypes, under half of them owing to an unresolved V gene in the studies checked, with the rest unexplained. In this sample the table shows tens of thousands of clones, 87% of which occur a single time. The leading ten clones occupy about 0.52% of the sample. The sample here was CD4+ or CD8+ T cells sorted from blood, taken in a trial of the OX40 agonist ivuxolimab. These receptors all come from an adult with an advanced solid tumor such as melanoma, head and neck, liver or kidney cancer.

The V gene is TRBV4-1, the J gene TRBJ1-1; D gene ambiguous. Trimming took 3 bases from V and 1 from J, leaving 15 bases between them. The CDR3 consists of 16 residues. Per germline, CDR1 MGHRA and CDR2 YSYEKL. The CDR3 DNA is TGCGCCAGCAGCCAGCGGACGGCGATACCGAACACTGAAGCTTTCTTT. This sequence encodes CASSQRTAIPNTEAFF.

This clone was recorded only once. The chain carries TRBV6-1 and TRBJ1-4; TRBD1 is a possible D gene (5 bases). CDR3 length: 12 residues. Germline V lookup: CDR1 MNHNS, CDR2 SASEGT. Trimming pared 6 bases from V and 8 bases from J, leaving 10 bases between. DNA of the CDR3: TGTGCCAGCAGAGGGGTGGGGGAAAAACTGTTTTTT. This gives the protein CASRGVGEKLFF.

The CDR3 spells CAWSVRQGTWGAFF. The CDR3 bases are TGTGCCTGGAGTGTAAGGCAGGGAACGTGGGGAGCTTTCTTT. J is TRBJ1-1 and V is TRBV30; a possible D gene is TRBD1 (5 bases). The CDR3 has 14 residues. The germline gives CDR1 GTSNPN, CDR2 SVGIG (reference sequence). V lost 0 bases and J 10 bases, leaving 18 bases between the germline ends. Using reference TRBV30 and TRBJ1-1 for the parts outside the CDR3, the full variable domain is SQTIHQWPATLVQPVGSPLSLECTVEGTSNPNLYWYRQAAGRGLQLLFYSVGIGQISSEVPQNLSASRPQDRQFILSSKKLLLSDSGFYLCAWSVRQGTWGAFFGQGTRLTVV.

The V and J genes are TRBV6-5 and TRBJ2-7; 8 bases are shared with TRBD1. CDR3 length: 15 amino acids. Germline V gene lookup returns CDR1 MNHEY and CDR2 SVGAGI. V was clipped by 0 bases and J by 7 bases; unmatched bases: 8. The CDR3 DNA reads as TGTGCCAGCAGTTACTCGACCGTCAGGGGGCATGAGCAGTACTTC. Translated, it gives CASSYSTVRGHEQYF.